What follows are 16 T cell receptor beta chains derived from one specimen sequenced in a study of CD8+CD57+ T cells in acquired aplastic anemia (dated by TCRdb to the late 2010s). Instrument on record: Illumina HiSeq 2000. TCR beta VDJ combination and CDR3 sequence profiling used genomic DNA as the template. TCRdb handled the public reads itself, with Q25 trimming in fastp and clone calling in MiXCR, and kept productive beta chains. Rows with one shared CDR3 protein collapse into an entry with the most common genes and DNA. The sample yields 250,000 to 350,000 distinct CDR3 sequences; roughly 59% were counted once. The ten largest clones add up to roughly 1.2% of the sample. Expansion of CD8+CD57+ cells had been shown by flow cytometry in the patients chosen for sequencing. The sample consisted of sorted CD4+, CD8+, or CD8+CD57+ T cells (not recorded which) from PBMCs. The receptors were gathered from a human donor with aplastic anemia.

This clonotype was counted a few times. This sequence joins TRBV10-3 and TRBJ2-2, with D possibly TRBD2 on 5 matching bases. Between the trimmed V and J ends, which lost 4 bases and 3 bases, there was a span of 9 bases. Germline-derived CDR1 and CDR2 are ENHRY and SYGVKD. The CDR3 contains 14 residues. The CDR3 reads CAISAAADTGELFF. The CDR3 bases are TGTGCCATCAGTGCAGCAGCGGACACCGGGGAGCTGTTTTTT.

As to this clonotype: Mismatch with germline at one junction end may stem from a read error. V gene TRBV11-2 combines with J gene TRBJ2-1; the D gene is possibly TRBD2 (6 bases). This CDR3 comprises 14 residues. From germline, CDR1 is SGHAT and CDR2 FQNNGV. The CDR3 protein is CASSLGGTYNEQSF. The CDR3 nucleotides read TGTGCCAGCAGCCTGGGAGGCACCTACAATGAGCAGTCCTTC.

The rearrangement links TRBV12-3 or TRBV12-4 to TRBJ2-7; tentatively, D is TRBD1 (6 bases). The V end was cut by 0 bases, the J end by 3 bases, with 9 bases between. CDR3 length: 14 residues. The CDR3 is CASSLAGQVYEQYF. The CDR3 DNA reads TGTGCCAGCAGTTTAGCGGGACAAGTCTACGAGCAGTACTTC.

The chain couples TRBV10-3 to TRBJ1-1; 7 bases are shared with TRBD1. The CDR3 consists of 15 residues. Unmatched junction bases numbered 5, after V lost 4 bases and J lost 0 bases. Germline values: CDR1 ENHRY, CDR2 SYGVKD. CDR3 coding DNA: TGTGCCATCAGTGGGACAGGACTGGTGAACACTGAAGCTTTCTTT. Its translation: CAISGTGLVNTEAFF.

V and J are TRBV7-6 and TRBJ2-7; the match to TRBD2 covers 14 bases. The length of the CDR3 is 14 residues. Germline V gives CDR1 SGHVS, CDR2 FNYEAQ. The V segment lost 5 bases and the J segment 6 bases; nucleotides outside the gene matches: 3. In DNA, the CDR3 is TGTGCCAGCAGCCCAGGACTAGCGGGAGGCGAGCAGTACTTC. Translating gives CASSPGLAGGEQYF. Combining the CDR3 with reference TRBV7-6 and TRBJ2-7 gives the whole variable domain GAGVSQSPRYKVTKRGQDVALRCDPISGHVSLYWYRQALGQGPEFLTYFNYEAQQDKSGLPNDRFSAERPEGSISTLTIQRTEQRDSAMYRCASSPGLAGGEQYFGPGTRLTVT.

This clonotype was observed a few times. A read error is possible here, since a much larger clone lies one base away. Likely a read error: the CDR3 ends without its conserved phenylalanine or tryptophan. This rearrangement joins TRBV5-1 to TRBJ2-5; D not certain. The CDR3 totals 12 residues. Per germline, CDR1 SGHRS and CDR2 YFSETQ. With 3 bases removed from V and 2 bases from J, the gap between germline ends came to 5 bases. The CDR3 region has the DNA TGCGCCAGCAGCTCAGGACAAGAGACCCAGTACCTC. Translating it yields CASSSGQETQYL.

This sequence joins TRBV11-2 and TRBJ1-4; 9 nucleotides match TRBD1. Losses at the gene ends were 5 bases for V and 8 bases for J; bases not matched to a gene: 9. CDR1 and CDR2 (germline): SGHAT, FQNNGV. This CDR3 region has 15 residues. CDR3 in DNA: TGTGCCAGCAGCCCAAGGGGGACAGGGCGCGAAAAACTGTTTTTT. It is translated as CASSPRGTGREKLFF.

V gene TRBV29-1 combines with J gene TRBJ2-3; D unresolved. Germline V gene data show CDR1 as SQVTM and CDR2 as ANQGSEA. This CDR3 region has 13 residues. The V and J ends lost 4 bases and 6 bases respectively, with 14 bases between them. The CDR3 DNA sequence: TGCAGCGTTGGAGGTGTCTCAGACGATACGCAGTATTTT. Translation: CSVGGVSDDTQYF.

This clonotype came up a few times. The chain carries TRBV10-3 and TRBJ1-2, with 7 bases that match TRBD1. V lost 3 bases and J lost 3; bases outside the gene matches: 4. Germline V CDR1 and CDR2: ENHRY, SYGVKD. The CDR3 is made up of 14 amino acids. Written as DNA, the CDR3 is TGTGCCATCAGTGAATCGGGACAGTACTATGGCTACACCTTC. Amino acids: CAISESGQYYGYTF.

V is TRBV11-3 and J is TRBJ2-6; D might be TRBD1 (5 bases). V was cut by 4 bases and J by 3 bases, with 13 bases left in between. CDR1 and CDR2 from the germline V gene are SGHNT and YENEEA. The CDR3 contains 16 residues. CDR3 bases: TGTGCCAGCAGCTCCCCAAGGGGTCATGGGGCCAACGTCCTGACTTTC. This translates into CASSSPRGHGANVLTF. The whole variable domain, remainder taken from reference TRBV11-3 and TRBJ2-6, is EAGVVQSPRYKIIEKKQPVAFWCNPISGHNTLYWYLQNLGQGPELLIRYENEEAVDDSQLPKDRFSAERLKGVDSTLKIQPAELGDSAVYLCASSSPRGHGANVLTFGAGSRLTVL.

This sequence joins TRBV27 and TRBJ2-1, with D unclear. From germline, CDR1 is MNHEY and CDR2 SMNVEV (reference sequence). The CDR3 has 13 residues. Between the trimmed V and J ends, which lost 8 bases and 4 bases, there was a span of 12 bases. CDR3 protein: CASAYGGYNEQFF. CDR3 sequence (DNA): TGTGCCAGCGCATATGGCGGATACAATGAGCAGTTCTTC.

Of note for this clonotype: The CDR3 does not end in the conserved phenylalanine or tryptophan, so this is likely a read error. The DNA is omitted, as the CDR3 cannot be located on it reliably, and the CDR3 follows TCRdb's listing. The rearrangement joins TRBV19 to TRBJ1-6. In germline, CDR1 is LNHDA, CDR2 SQIVND (reference sequence). Ends included, the CDR3 has 11 residues. CDR3 sequence reads: CASSIGGGIPS.

The V and J genes are TRBV7-8 and TRBJ1-6; D is perhaps TRBD1 (6 bases). In germline, CDR1 is SGHVS, CDR2 FQNEAQ. The CDR3 has 17 amino acids. The ends were cut back, 1 base at V and 0 bases at J, with 10 bases in the middle. The CDR3: CASSLGGGSSYNSPLHF. CDR3 bases: TGTGCCAGCAGCTTAGGAGGGGGGAGCTCCTATAATTCACCCCTCCACTTT.

This clonotype was counted a few times. The chain combines TRBV9 with TRBJ1-1; no reliable D call. The CDR3 has 14 amino acids. Trimming removed 0 bases at V and 1 base at J, with 7 bases between. CDR1 and CDR2 from the germline V gene are SGDLS and YYNGEE. The CDR3 loop reads CASSVDDPNTEAFF. The DNA for the CDR3 is TGTGCCAGCAGCGTAGACGATCCGAACACTGAAGCTTTCTTT.

This clonotype was found once. This rearrangement joins TRBV20-1 to TRBJ2-3; no clear D. The CDR3 consists of 10 residues. V was trimmed by 8 bases and J by 1 base, leaving 4 bases between them. Germline V lookup: CDR1 DFQATT, CDR2 SNEGSKA (reference sequence). CDR3 sequence: CSPGTDTQYF. For the CDR3, the DNA is TGCAGTCCAGGCACAGATACGCAGTATTTT.

This clonotype was detected many times. CDR3 sequence: CSASRTGGRGEQFF. The CDR3 DNA reads TGCAGTGCTAGTCGGACAGGGGGACGGGGTGAGCAGTTCTTC. The rearrangement joins TRBV20-1 to TRBJ2-1; 10 bases fit TRBD1. CDR3 length equals 14 residues. The J segment lost 9 bases and the V segment lost 3 bases, leaving 8 bases of the junction unmatched. Germline assignment: CDR1 DFQATT and CDR2 SNEGSKA (reference sequence).